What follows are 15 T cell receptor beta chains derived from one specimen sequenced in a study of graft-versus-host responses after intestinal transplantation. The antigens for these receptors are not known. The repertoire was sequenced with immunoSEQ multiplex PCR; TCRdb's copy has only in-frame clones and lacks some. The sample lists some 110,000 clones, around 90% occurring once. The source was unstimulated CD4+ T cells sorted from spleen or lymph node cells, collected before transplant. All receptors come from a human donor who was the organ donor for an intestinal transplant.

The CDR3: CASSKGRGAATSYNEQFF. The CDR3 region has the DNA TGCGCCAGCAGTAAAGGGAGGGGCGCGGCCACCTCCTACAATGAGCAGTTCTTC. This chain connects TRBV4-1 to TRBJ2-1, with 7 nucleotides matching TRBD2. CDR3 length: 18 residues. The germline CDR1 and CDR2 sequences are MGHRA and YSYEKL. The trim removed 6 bases at V and 0 bases at J, leaving 14 bases unmatched.

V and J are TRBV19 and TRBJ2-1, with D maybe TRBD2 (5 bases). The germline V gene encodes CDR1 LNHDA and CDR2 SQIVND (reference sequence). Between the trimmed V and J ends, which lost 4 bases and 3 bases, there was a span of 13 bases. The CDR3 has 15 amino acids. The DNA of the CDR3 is TGTGCCAGTAGTAGCCAGCGGAAGATCTACAATGAGCAGTTCTTC. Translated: CASSSQRKIYNEQFF.

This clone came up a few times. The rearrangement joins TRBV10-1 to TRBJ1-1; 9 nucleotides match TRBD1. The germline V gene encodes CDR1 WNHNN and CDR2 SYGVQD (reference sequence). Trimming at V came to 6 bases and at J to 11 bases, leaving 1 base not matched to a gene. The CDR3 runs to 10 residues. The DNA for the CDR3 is TGCGCCAGCAGGGGGACAGGGGCTTTCTTT. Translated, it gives CASRGTGAFF.

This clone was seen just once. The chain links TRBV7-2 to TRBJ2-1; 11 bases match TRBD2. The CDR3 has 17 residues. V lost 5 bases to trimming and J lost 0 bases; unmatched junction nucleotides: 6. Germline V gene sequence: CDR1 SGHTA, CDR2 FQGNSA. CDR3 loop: CASSPRLAGGSYNEQFF. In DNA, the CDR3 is TGTGCCAGCAGCCCCCGGCTAGCGGGAGGCTCCTACAATGAGCAGTTCTTC. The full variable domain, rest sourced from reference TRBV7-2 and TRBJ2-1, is GAGVSQSPSNKVTEKGKDVELRCDPISGHTALYWYRQSLGQGLEFLIYFQGNSAPDKSGLPSDRFSAERTGGSVSTLTIQRTQQEDSAVYLCASSPRLAGGSYNEQFFGPGTRLTVL.

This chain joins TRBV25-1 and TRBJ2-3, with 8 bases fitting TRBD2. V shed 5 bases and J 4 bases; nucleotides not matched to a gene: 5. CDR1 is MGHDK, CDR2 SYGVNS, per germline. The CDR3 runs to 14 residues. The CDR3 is CASSSGSGADTQYF. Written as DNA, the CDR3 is TGTGCCAGCAGTAGCGGGAGTGGGGCAGATACGCAGTATTTT.

The CDR3 loop reads CASSRDRGDTEAFF. CDR3 sequence (DNA): TGTGCCAGTAGCCGGGACAGAGGAGACACTGAAGCTTTCTTT. The chain joins TRBV19 to TRBJ1-1, with 7 nucleotides matching TRBD1. V lost 6 bases, J lost 3 bases, and 7 bases stayed unmatched. CDR1 and CDR2 from the germline V gene are LNHDA and SQIVND (reference sequence). This CDR3 is 14 amino acids long.

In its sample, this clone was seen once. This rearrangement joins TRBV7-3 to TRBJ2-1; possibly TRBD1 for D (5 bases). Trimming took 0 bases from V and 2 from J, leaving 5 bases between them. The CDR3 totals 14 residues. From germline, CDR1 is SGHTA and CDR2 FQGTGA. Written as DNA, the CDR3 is TGTGCCAGCAGCTTAACAGGGGCCTACAATGAGCAGTTCTTC. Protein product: CASSLTGAYNEQFF.

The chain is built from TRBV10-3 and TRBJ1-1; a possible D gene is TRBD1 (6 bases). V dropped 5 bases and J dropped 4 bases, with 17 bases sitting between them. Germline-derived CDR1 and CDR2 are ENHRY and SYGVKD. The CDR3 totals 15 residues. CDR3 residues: CAISYSGGGGTEAFF. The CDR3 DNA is TGTGCCATCAGTTATTCCGGAGGAGGGGGCACTGAAGCTTTCTTT.

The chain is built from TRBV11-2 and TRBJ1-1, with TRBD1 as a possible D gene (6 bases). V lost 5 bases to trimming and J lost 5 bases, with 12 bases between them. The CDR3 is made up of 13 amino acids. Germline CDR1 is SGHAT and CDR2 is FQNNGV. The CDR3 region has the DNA TGTGCCAGCAGCCCGAGGACAGCTACTGAAGCTTTCTTT. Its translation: CASSPRTATEAFF.

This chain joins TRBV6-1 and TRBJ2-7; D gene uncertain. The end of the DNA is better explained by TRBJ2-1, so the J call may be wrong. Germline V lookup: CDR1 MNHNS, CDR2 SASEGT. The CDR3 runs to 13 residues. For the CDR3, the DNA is TGTGCCAGCAGCGTCTCCCTAAGCTACGAGCAGTTCTTC. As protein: CASSVSLSYEQFF.

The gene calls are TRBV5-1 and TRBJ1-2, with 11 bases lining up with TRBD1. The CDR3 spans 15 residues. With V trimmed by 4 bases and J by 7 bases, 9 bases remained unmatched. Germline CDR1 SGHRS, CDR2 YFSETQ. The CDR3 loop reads CASSPDRGPSGGYTF. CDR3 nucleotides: TGCGCCAGCAGCCCGGACAGGGGGCCCTCGGGTGGCTACACCTTC.

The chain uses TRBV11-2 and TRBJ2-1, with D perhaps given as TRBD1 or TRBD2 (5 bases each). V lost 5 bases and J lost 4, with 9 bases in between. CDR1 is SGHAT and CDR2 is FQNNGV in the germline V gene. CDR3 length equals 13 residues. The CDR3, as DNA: TGTGCCAGCAGCCCCGGGGCTTACAATGAGCAGTTCTTC. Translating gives CASSPGAYNEQFF.

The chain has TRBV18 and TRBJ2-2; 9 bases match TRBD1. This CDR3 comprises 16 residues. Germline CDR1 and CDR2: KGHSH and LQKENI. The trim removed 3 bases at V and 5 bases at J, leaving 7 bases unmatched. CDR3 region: CASSPPRDRETGELFF. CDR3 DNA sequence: TGTGCCAGCTCACCTCCCAGGGACAGGGAGACCGGGGAGCTGTTTTTT.

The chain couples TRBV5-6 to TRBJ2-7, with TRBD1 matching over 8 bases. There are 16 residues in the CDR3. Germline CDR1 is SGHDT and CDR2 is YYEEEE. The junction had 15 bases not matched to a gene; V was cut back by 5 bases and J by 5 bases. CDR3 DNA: TGTGCCAGCAGGGCTGCGACGGGACAGGCCTGGCACGAGCAGTACTTC. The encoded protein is CASRAATGQAWHEQYF. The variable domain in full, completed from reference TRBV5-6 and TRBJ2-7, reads DAGVTQSPTHLIKTRGQQVTLRCSPKSGHDTVSWYQQALGQGPQFIFQYYEEEERQRGNFPDRFSGHQFPNYSSELNVNALLLGDSALYLCASRAATGQAWHEQYFGPGTRLTVT.

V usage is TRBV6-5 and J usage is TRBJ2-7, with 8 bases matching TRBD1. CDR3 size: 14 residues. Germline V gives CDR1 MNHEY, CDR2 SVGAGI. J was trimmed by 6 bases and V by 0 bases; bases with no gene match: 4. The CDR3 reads CASSYSTGEAEQYF. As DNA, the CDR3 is TGTGCCAGCAGTTACTCGACAGGGGAGGCCGAGCAGTACTTC.